Included here is one T cell receptor (beta chain) sequence, with context. The specificity of this receptor is unknown. Nothing much larger sits one base from this clone, and base qualities are not available. The germline V gene provides CDR1 SGHDT and CDR2 YYEEEE. From cysteine to phenylalanine, the CDR3 is 15 amino acids long. Of all the DNA, just the CDR3 is kept, 45 bases in frame from base 1. Unmatched junction bases come to 2, with V trimmed by 1 base and J by 0 bases. The sample originates from a study of OX40 agonist ivuxolimab in advanced cancers. For the wider study: Ivuxolimab, which targeted the costimulatory receptor OX40 (CD134), was an agonistic, fully human IgG2 monoclonal antibody. Intravenous ivuxolimab was administered to patients every 2 weeks at six dose levels: 0.01, 0.1, 0.3, 1.5, 3 and 10 mg/kg. The paper covers the monotherapy dose-escalation part of the phase I ivuxolimab trial, which included N ≈ 50 patients. In the dose-escalation cohort, 70% to 90% of patients were male, and the mean age was roughly 60 years with a range of roughly 23 to 90. The point of sequencing TCRbeta in the periphery was to test whether ivuxolimab changed TCR sequence diversity and drove clonal T-cell expansion. Partial responses were achieved by three dose-escalation patients, of whom one had hepatocellular carcinoma and two had cutaneous melanoma. Prior anti-PD-1, anti-PD-L1 or anti-CTLA-4 therapy was permitted, and approximately 40% of dose-escalation patients had received checkpoint inhibitors. Of the approximately 53 patients in dose escalation, some 20 had hepatocellular carcinoma, approximately 15 had melanoma, 9 had renal cell carcinoma and 9 had head and neck cancer.

What the work shows at the level of the full study, not this receptor alone: The antigen specificity of the clonally expanded peripheral T cells was not determined. After ivuxolimab, CD8+ T cells had more expanded clones than CD4+ T cells on average. In the 0.1-3.0 mg/kg groups, partial responders had among the lowest normalized peripheral clonal expansion, particularly in CD8+ T cells. Low levels of normalized T-cell clonal expansion were also shown by some nonresponding patients. Clonal expansion of both CD4+ and CD8+ blood T cells was observed from baseline to week 6 at doses 0.1 to 3.0 mg/kg.

Patients with autoimmune disease history or receiving systemic immunosuppression were excluded from the trial. In every dose cohort, peripheral blood was drawn for TCR sequencing at baseline, cycle 4 day 1, and cycle 7 day 1. The samples were drawn from a first-in-human, open-label, multicenter phase I dose-escalation trial of ivuxolimab. Adults with locally advanced or metastatic melanoma, renal cell, hepatocellular, or head and neck squamous cell carcinoma were enrolled in the trial. Before TCR sequencing, CD4+ T cells and CD8+ T cells from peripheral blood were sorted into separate populations. To sequence the TCRbeta CDR3 region, genomic DNA was isolated from the sorted cells. The immunoSEQ Assay was used for sequencing of TCRbeta CDR3 regions. Here the immuneACCESS table is served through TCRdb, limited to in-frame sequences with V and J called. Missing clones are a known gap in these copies; in checked studies unresolved V genes cover under half, and the rest lacks a known reason. The sample table records approximately 48,000 clones; around 87% of these occur just once. The ten most abundant clones make up about a tenth of the sample.

The V and J genes are TRBV5-6 and TRBJ2-5, with 8 bases aligning to TRBD2. The source is an adult with an advanced solid tumor such as melanoma, head and neck, liver or kidney cancer. The sample in question was CD4+ or CD8+ T cells sorted from blood, obtained in a trial of the OX40 agonist ivuxolimab. Read as DNA, the sequence is TGTGCCAGCAGCTTGTCTAGCGGGTACCAAGAGACCCAGTACTTC. Its protein product is CASSLSSGYQETQYF.